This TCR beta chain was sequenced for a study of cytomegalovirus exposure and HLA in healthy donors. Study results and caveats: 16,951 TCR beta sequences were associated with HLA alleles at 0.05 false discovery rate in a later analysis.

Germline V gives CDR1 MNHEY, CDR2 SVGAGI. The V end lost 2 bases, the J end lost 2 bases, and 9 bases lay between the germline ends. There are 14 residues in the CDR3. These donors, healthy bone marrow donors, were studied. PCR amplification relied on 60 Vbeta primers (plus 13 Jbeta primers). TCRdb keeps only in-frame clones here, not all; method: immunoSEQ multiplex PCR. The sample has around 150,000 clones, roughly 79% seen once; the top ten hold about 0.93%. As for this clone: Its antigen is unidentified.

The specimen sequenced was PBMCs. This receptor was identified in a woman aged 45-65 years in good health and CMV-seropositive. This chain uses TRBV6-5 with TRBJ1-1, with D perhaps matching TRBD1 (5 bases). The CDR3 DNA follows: TGTGCCAGCAGTTACATCGGGGGTAACACTGAAGCTTTCTTT. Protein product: CASSYIGGNTEAFF.